The 27 T cell receptor delta chains in this list originate from one sample, sequenced in a study of gamma-delta T cells after stem cell transplantation. TCRdb re-processed the RT-PCR reads using CATT. The sample consists of 11,000 or so delta-chain clones, around two fifths of them appearing once. Sequenced sample: gamma-delta T cells. These receptors came from a human donor. It is not recorded whose cells these are; they may come from a transplant donor.

Concerning this clone itself: At the DNA level, this CDR3 is encoded by other sequences in the same sample as well. This chain links TRDV3 with TRDJ1; 10 bases fit TRDD3. This CDR3 is 27 amino acids long. V gave up 4 bases and J gave up 2 bases; unmatched junction bases: 46. The germline V gene encodes CDR1 TVYSNPD and CDR2 GDNSRS (reference sequence). CDR3 protein: CAYSPCIGSLLVSAPCSLLGDTDKLIF. CDR3 coding DNA: TGTGCCTACTCTCCATGTATCGGCTCCCTGCTCGTATCGGCTCCCTGCTCTTTACTGGGGGATACCGATAAACTCATCTTT.

The CDR3 nucleotides read TGTGCTCTTGGGGAACTCAGCTGGATGGTACCACCGACGACCCTGACAGCACAACTCTTCTTT. Translated, it gives CALGELSWMVPPTTLTAQLFF. This rearrangement joins TRDV1 to TRDJ2; D unclear. The CDR3 runs 21 residues. The germline V gene has CDR1 TSWWSYY and CDR2 QGS. Trimming stripped 0 bases from V and 3 bases from J, with 26 bases between.

This chain connects TRDV1 to TRDJ1; D tentatively fits TRDD2 or TRDD3 (5 bases each). The V end lost 6 bases, the J end lost 2 bases, and 25 bases lay between the germline ends. The CDR3 is made up of 18 amino acids. Germline CDR1 is TSWWSYY and CDR2 is QGS. The CDR3 nucleotides are TGTGCTCTTGGAGCCCTACCCAACTGGCTTTTTTCGACCGATAAACTCATCTTT. Its translation is CALGALPNWLFSTDKLIF.

To note about this clone: A much larger clone differs by one base, so this may be a read error. V is TRDV2 and J is TRDJ2; 9 bases are shared with TRDD3. V dropped 2 bases and J dropped 5; count of bases not matched to a gene: 2. The CDR3 loop spans 14 amino acids. Germline loops: CDR1 GEAIGNYY, CDR2 EKD. The chain's CDR3 is CACDMLGDTAQLFF. DNA of the CDR3: TGTGCCTGTGACATGCTGGGGGATACAGCACAACTCTTCTTT.

This clone was recorded once. At one end, the junction sequence differs from germline, possibly due to a read error. The rearrangement links TRDV2 to TRDJ3; 8 bases fit TRDD3. The CDR3 runs to 22 residues. Germline V lookup: CDR1 GEAIGNYY, CDR2 EKD. CDR3 sequence (DNA): TGTGCCTGTGACACTGGCCTCACGGGGAGGGGGATAAACTCCTGGGACATCCGACAGATGTTTTTC. Its translation: CACDTGLTGRGINSWDIRQMFF.

The DNA of the CDR3 is TGTGCCTGTGACACCGCCCCGCGGGGGGATTACTCCTGGGACACCCGCCCGATGTTTTTC. Its translation: CACDTAPRGDYSWDTRPMFF. V gene TRDV2 combines with J gene TRDJ3; 7 nucleotides agree with TRDD3. V gave up 0 bases and J gave up 18 bases; unmatched junction bases: 28. This CDR3 has 20 amino acids. Germline CDR1 GEAIGNYY, CDR2 EKD.

This clone was counted a few times. This sample includes further DNA sequences coding for the same CDR3. J is TRDJ3 and V is TRDV2; a possible D gene is TRDD3 (6 bases). Between the trimmed V and J ends, which lost 3 bases and 0 bases, there was a span of 8 bases. Germline CDR1 and CDR2: GEAIGNYY and EKD. This CDR3 region has 16 residues. DNA for the CDR3: TGTGCCTGTGACTGGGGGTCCTCCTGGGACACCCGACAGATGTTTTTC. It yields the protein CACDWGSSWDTRQMFF.

The CDR3 loop reads CALGELGWGLPPSGDKLIF. In DNA form, the CDR3 reads TGTGCTCTTGGGGAACTAGGATGGGGTCTTCCTCCCAGTGGGGATAAACTCATCTTT. The rearrangement links TRDV1 to TRDJ1; weak D call: TRDD2 (6 bases). V was cut by 0 bases and J by 5 bases, with 25 bases left in between. This CDR3 contains 19 residues. Per germline, CDR1 TSWWSYY and CDR2 QGS.

This clone showed up just a few times. At one of its ends the junction is not consistent with the germline gene, which may arise from a read error. This same CDR3 is encoded by further DNA sequences in the sample. The chain has TRDV1 and TRDJ1, with TRDD3 as a possible D gene (5 bases). The length of the CDR3 is 19 residues. The germline gives CDR1 TSWWSYY, CDR2 QGS. The CDR3 sequence is CALGERSGFWAPYTDKLIF. For the CDR3, the DNA is TGTGCTCTTGGGGAAAGATCAGGTTTCTGGGCCCCGTACACCGATAAACTCATTTTT.

This clone has only a few counts. The chain recombines TRDV1 with TRDJ1, with TRDD3 matching 9 bases. Trimming cost V 2 bases and J 11 bases; bases outside gene matches: 18. In germline, CDR1 is TSWWSYY, CDR2 QGS. This CDR3 spans 17 amino acids. CDR3 amino acids: CALGEKAPYGWGINLIF. The CDR3 DNA follows: TGTGCTCTTGGGGAAAAGGCCCCCTACGGCTGGGGGATTAATCTCATCTTT.

This clone was picked up a small number of times. This rearrangement joins TRDV2 to TRDJ3; TRDD3 matches at 9 bases. The V gene's germline CDR1 is GEAIGNYY and CDR2 EKD. This CDR3 has 20 amino acids. Germline trimming cut 2 bases from V and 1 base from J; bases unmatched to any gene: 11. CDR3 protein: CACDSLGGYGWSWDTRQMFF. DNA of the CDR3: TGTGCCTGTGACAGCCTTGGGGGATATGGATGGTCCTGGGACACCCGACAGATGTTTTTC.

By sample fraction, this clone is medium-sized. The chain recombines TRDV3 with TRDJ2, with 9 bases aligning to TRDD3. Unmatched junction bases numbered 28, after V lost 1 base and J lost 7 bases. Germline-derived CDR1 and CDR2 are TVYSNPD and GDNSRS (reference sequence). The CDR3 sequence is 21 residues long. The CDR3 nucleotides are TGTGCCTTTATCGGCCCCAAGAGGTACTGGGGGACGATCCTCGGAGGAGCACAACTCTTCTTT. Translated: CAFIGPKRYWGTILGGAQLFF.

The chain uses TRDV3 and TRDJ1; TRDD3 agrees at 7 bases. CDR3 size: 14 residues. Germline V gives CDR1 TVYSNPD, CDR2 GDNSRS (reference sequence). The ends lost 4 bases at V and 1 base at J; junction bases unmatched: 9. Written as DNA, the CDR3 is TGTGCCTATGGGGTGGGGGACCCCACCGATAAACTCATCTTT. Residues: CAYGVGDPTDKLIF. The full variable domain, its missing parts supplied by reference TRDV3 and TRDJ1, is CDKVTQSSPDQTVASGSEVVLLCTYDTVYSNPDLFWYRIRPDYSFQFVFYGDNSRSEGADFTQGRFSVKHILTQKAFHLVISPVRTEDSATYYCAYGVGDPTDKLIFGKGTRVTVEP.

The chain has TRDV1 and TRDJ1, with D perhaps matching TRDD3 (5 bases). CDR3 length equals 20 residues. Trimming stripped 0 bases from V and 1 base from J, with 24 bases between. The germline V gene has CDR1 TSWWSYY and CDR2 QGS. For the CDR3, the DNA is TGTGCTCTTGGGGAACTGGGTTACTTACGACTCCTGGGATTCACCGATAAACTCATCTTT. Its protein product is CALGELGYLRLLGFTDKLIF.

V usage is TRDV2 and J usage is TRDJ1, with 9 nucleotides matching TRDD3. CDR3 length: 19 amino acids. V dropped 1 base and J dropped 0; count of bases not matched to a gene: 14. The germline V gene encodes CDR1 GEAIGNYY and CDR2 EKD. In DNA, the CDR3 is TGTGCCTGTGACACTAGATCACACTGGGGGACATCGTACACCGATAAACTCATCTTT. Translation gives CACDTRSHWGTSYTDKLIF.

This clone came up a few times. CDR3 in amino acids: CACDTEKWELATDKLIF. The DNA of the CDR3 is TGTGCCTGTGACACCGAAAAGTGGGAGCTGGCCACCGATAAACTCATCTTT. The chain recombines TRDV2 with TRDJ1; D is undetermined. This CDR3 region has 17 residues. Per the germline V gene, CDR1 is GEAIGNYY and CDR2 is EKD. Trimming took off 0 bases at V and 1 base at J, with 17 bases between the two ends.

As to this clone: Just one base apart from a much larger clone, this may be a read error. Distinct nucleotide sequences in the sample also encode this CDR3. V is TRDV2 and J is TRDJ1; 8 nucleotides agree with TRDD3. The CDR3 extends over 15 amino acids. Germline assignment: CDR1 GEAIGNYY and CDR2 EKD. As DNA, the CDR3 is TGTGCCTGTGTCTGGGGGAAGCCGTACACCGATAAGCTCATCTTT. Translated: CACVWGKPYTDKLIF.

In its sample, this clone ranks as medium-sized. This same CDR3 is encoded by further DNA sequences in the sample. This CDR3 reads CAYPSGDYPKLIF. Here the CDR3 DNA reads TGTGCCTACCCGTCTGGGGACTACCCTAAACTCATCTTT. The chain employs TRDV2 and TRDJ1; D may be TRDD3 (6 bases). Trimming took 8 bases from V and 7 from J, leaving 19 bases between them. Germline V gene data show CDR1 as GEAIGNYY and CDR2 as EKD. The CDR3 extends over 13 amino acids.

The chain is built from TRDV2 and TRDJ3, with 12 bases fitting TRDD3. Germline V lookup: CDR1 GEAIGNYY, CDR2 EKD. V lost 3 bases to trimming and J lost 0 bases; unmatched junction nucleotides: 14. This CDR3 contains 22 residues. The CDR3 loop is CACDVLHWGIPSSSWDTRQMFF. The CDR3 coding sequence is TGTGCCTGTGACGTCCTCCACTGGGGGATACCTTCGAGCTCCTGGGACACCCGACAGATGTTTTTC.

This clone has just a few counts. V and J are TRDV1 and TRDJ1; the match to TRDD2 covers 8 bases. CDR1 TSWWSYY and CDR2 QGS come from the germline V gene. The CDR3 has 21 amino acids. J lost 8 bases, V lost 3 bases, and 29 bases had no gene match. CDR3 nucleotides: TGTGCTCTTGGGGAGAAGGCCTTCCTATTTTTGGGGAGCGTAGGATCGAGGAAACTCATCTTT. Translating gives CALGEKAFLFLGSVGSRKLIF.

By share, this clone ranks as medium-sized. Other DNA sequences of this sample code for an identical CDR3. The V and J genes are TRDV2 and TRDJ3, with 9 bases matching TRDD3. J lost 0 bases, V lost 1 base, and 3 bases had no gene match. CDR3 size: 18 residues. Germline V CDR1 and CDR2: GEAIGNYY, EKD. The CDR3 reads CACDTGGYSSWDTRQMFF. The CDR3 DNA reads as TGTGCCTGTGACACTGGGGGATATAGCTCCTGGGACACCCGACAGATGTTTTTC.

The rearrangement joins TRDV1 to TRDJ2, with 10 bases matching TRDD3. Germline assignment: CDR1 TSWWSYY and CDR2 QGS. The CDR3 sequence is 21 residues long. The trim removed 4 bases at V and 0 bases at J, leaving 17 bases unmatched. The CDR3 sequence is CALGGSIFRTGGSALTAQLFF. In DNA form, the CDR3 reads TGTGCTCTTGGGGGATCCATTTTCCGTACTGGGGGATCGGCTTTGACAGCACAACTCTTCTTT.

As concerns this clone: One end of the junction varies from germline; a read error may be responsible. The J gene is TRDJ3, the V gene TRDV2; maybe TRDD3 (6 bases). The CDR3 length is 20 residues. Per germline, CDR1 GEAIGNYY and CDR2 EKD. The CDR3 loop is CACDSLGGSNSSWDTRQMFF. The CDR3 region has the DNA TGTGCCTGTGATTCACTTGGGGGCTCGAACAGCTCCTGGGACACCCGCCAGATGTTTTTC.

The table lists this clone with a few counts. The chain links TRDV1 to TRDJ1; no definite D call. Germline CDR1 reads TSWWSYY; CDR2 reads QGS. The length of the CDR3 is 19 residues. Trimming removed 2 bases from V and 0 bases from J, with 22 bases in between. The CDR3 reads CALGEEAGGLLQYTDKLIF. DNA for the CDR3: TGTGCTCTTGGGGAAGAAGCAGGTGGACTACTCCAGTACACCGATAAACTCATCTTT.

The chain combines TRDV2 with TRDJ1; 10 bases fit TRDD3. Trimming cost V 2 bases and J 0 bases; bases outside gene matches: 20. The CDR3 runs to 21 residues. Germline values: CDR1 GEAIGNYY, CDR2 EKD. CDR3 nucleotide sequence: TGTGCCTGTGACAGCACCACCAATACTGGGGGATTAATCCCCTACACCGATAAACTCATCTTT. Protein product: CACDSTTNTGGLIPYTDKLIF.

This clone showed up just a few times. The DNA is left out, because the CDR3 cannot be placed on it with certainty; the CDR3 is given as TCRdb lists it. V is TRAV29/DV5 and J is TRDJ1; TRDD3, the D gene given by the table, was not confirmed from the DNA. The CDR3 spans 25 residues, counting both ends. Germline CDR1 reads NSMFDY; CDR2 reads ISSIKDK. This CDR3 reads CSVLLCSKLFPIWYLLGIPPDKLIF.

In the case of this clone: A read error may produce the germline difference seen at one junction end. V and J are TRDV1 and TRDJ1; TRDD3 aligns across 9 bases. The germline V gene encodes CDR1 TSWWSYY and CDR2 QGS. This CDR3 is 22 amino acids long. The CDR3 DNA sequence: TGTGCTTTTGGGGCACCTTGGCGCCTGCAACCTCTTCTGGGGGATGCTACCGATAAACTCATCTTT. It is translated as CAFGAPWRLQPLLGDATDKLIF.